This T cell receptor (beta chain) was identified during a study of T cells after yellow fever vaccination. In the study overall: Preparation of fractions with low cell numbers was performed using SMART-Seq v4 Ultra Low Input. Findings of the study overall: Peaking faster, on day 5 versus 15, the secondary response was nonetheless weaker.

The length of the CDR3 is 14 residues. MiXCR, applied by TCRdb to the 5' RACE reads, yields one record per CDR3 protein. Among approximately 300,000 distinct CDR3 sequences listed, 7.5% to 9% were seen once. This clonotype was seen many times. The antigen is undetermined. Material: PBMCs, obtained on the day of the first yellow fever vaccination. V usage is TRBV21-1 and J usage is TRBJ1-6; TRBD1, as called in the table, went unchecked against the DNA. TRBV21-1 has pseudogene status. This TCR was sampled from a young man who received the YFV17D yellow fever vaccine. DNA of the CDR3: TGTGCCAGCAGCAAAGGACAGGGTAATTCACCCCTCCACTTT. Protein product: CASSKGQGNSPLHF.